One TCR beta chain is described in this entry. The protocol was immunoSEQ multiplex PCR, while the TCRdb copy is restricted to in-frame clones and leaves out a portion. Here the sample spans roughly 69,000 clones, approximately 87% being singletons. Germline values: CDR1 SGDLS, CDR2 YYNGEE. The CDR3 is 14 residues long. V was cut by 0 bases and J by 5 bases, with 11 bases left in between. This specimen belongs to a study of siplizumab effects on memory and regulatory T cells. The chain uses TRBV9 and TRBJ2-5; D gene uncertain. What was sequenced was memory CD4+ T cells sorted from blood. The sequence derives from a human donor in good health. As DNA, the CDR3 is TGTGCCAGCAGCGTAGTGGCAGCCGAGGAGACCCAGTACTTC. Residues: CASSVVAAEETQYF.